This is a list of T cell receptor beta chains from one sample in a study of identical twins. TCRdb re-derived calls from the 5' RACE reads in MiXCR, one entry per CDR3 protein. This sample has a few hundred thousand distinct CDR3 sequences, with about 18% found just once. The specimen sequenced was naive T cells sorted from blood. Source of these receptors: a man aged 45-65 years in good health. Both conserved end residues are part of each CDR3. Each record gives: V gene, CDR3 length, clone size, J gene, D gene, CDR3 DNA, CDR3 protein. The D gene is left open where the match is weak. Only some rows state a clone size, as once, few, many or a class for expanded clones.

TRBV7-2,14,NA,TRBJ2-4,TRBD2,TGTGCCAGCAGCCTTAGCGGGACCAAAAACATTCAGTACTTC,CASSLSGTKNIQYF
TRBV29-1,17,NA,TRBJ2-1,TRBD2,TGCAGCGTTGAGGATTCGCTAAGCGGGGGGCCGGGCAATGAGCAGTTCTTC,CSVEDSLSGGPGNEQFF
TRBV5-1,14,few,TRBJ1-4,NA,TGCGCCAGCAGCTTGAACAGGGAAGGAGAAAAACTGTTTTTT,CASSLNREGEKLFF
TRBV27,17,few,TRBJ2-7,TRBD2,TGTGCCAGCAGTTCAGGACTAGCGGGAGGGAGCTCCTACGAGCAGTACTTC,CASSSGLAGGSSYEQYF
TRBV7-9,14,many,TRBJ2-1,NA,TGTGCCAGCAGCTTAGTGATCAGGTCACACGGGCAGTTCTTC,CASSLVIRSHGQFF
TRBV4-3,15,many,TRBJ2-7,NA,TGCGCCAGCAGCCAAGATTGGGGTCCCTCCTACGAGCAGTACTTC,CASSQDWGPSYEQYF
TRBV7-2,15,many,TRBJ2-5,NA,TGTGCCAGCAGCTACCAGGTCGGGGAACAAGAGACCCAGTACTTC,CASSYQVGEQETQYF
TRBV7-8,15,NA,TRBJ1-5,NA,TGTGCCAGCAGCCCCTTTGAGGGGGACAATCAGCCCCAGCATTTT,CASSPFEGDNQPQHF
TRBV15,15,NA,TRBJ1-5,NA,TGTGCCACCAGCAGAGCCCCAGCCTCCAATCAGCCCCAGCATTTT,CATSRAPASNQPQHF
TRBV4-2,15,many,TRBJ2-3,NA,TGTGCCAGCAGCCAAGATGGGGACGCATCAGATACGCAGTATTTT,CASSQDGDASDTQYF
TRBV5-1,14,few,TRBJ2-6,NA,TGCGCCAGCAGCGCAGGGTGGGGGGCCAACGTCCTGACTTTC,CASSAGWGANVLTF
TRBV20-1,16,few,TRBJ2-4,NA,TGCAGTGCTGGCCGAGTGGCGGGGGCGACTAAAAACATTCAGTACTTC,CSAGRVAGATKNIQYF
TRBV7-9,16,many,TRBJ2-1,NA,TGTGCCAGCAGCCCACAGGGACGGATGGGCTACAATGAGCAGTTCTTC,CASSPQGRMGYNEQFF
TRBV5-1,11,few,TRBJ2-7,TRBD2,TGCGCCAGCAGGGCGGGAGACGAGCAGTACTTC,CASRAGDEQYF
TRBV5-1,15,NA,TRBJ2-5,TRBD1,TGCGCCAGCAGCTCCCCGGGACAGGGTTTGGAGACCCAGTACTTC,CASSSPGQGLETQYF
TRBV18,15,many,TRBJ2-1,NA,TGTGCCAGCTCACCACCGGAGGGCGGGAAGGTTGAGCAGTTCTTC,CASSPPEGGKVEQFF
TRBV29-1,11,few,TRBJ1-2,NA,TGCAGCGTTCGAAGCCTCTATGGCTACACCTTC,CSVRSLYGYTF
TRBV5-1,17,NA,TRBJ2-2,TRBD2,TGCGCCAGCAGCCGAATGGGACTAGCCCTAGAGATCGGGGAGCTGTTTTTT,CASSRMGLALEIGELFF
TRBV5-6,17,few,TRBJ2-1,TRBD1,TGTGCCAGCAGTGGGGTGGGACAGTCGAGCTCCTACAATGAGCAGTTCTTC,CASSGVGQSSSYNEQFF
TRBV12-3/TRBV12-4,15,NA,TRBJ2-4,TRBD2,TGTGCCAGCAGTTTTGGGAGGGAGGCCAAAAACATTCAGTACTTC,CASSFGREAKNIQYF
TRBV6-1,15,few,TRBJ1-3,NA,TGTGCCAGCAGTGTACGTGACGACTCTGGAAACACCATATATTTT,CASSVRDDSGNTIYF
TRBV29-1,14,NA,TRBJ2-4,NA,TGCAGCGTTGTTCCACGGCTAGCCAAAAACATTCAGTACTTC,CSVVPRLAKNIQYF
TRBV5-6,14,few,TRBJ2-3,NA,TGTGCCAGCAGCTTCCCAAGGGACACAGATACGCAGTATTTT,CASSFPRDTDTQYF
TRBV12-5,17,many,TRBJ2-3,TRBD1,TGTGCTAGTGGTTTGACACTGACAGGGGGTCACCCAGATACGCAGTATTTT,CASGLTLTGGHPDTQYF
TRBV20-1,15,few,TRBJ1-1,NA,TGCAGTGCTAGAGATTCAGTAGGGGCTGGGAAGAAAGCTTTCTTT,CSARDSVGAGKKAFF
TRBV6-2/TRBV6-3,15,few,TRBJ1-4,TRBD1,TGTGCCAGCAGTCTTCCGGGACAGGGAGGTGAAAAACTGTTTTTT,CASSLPGQGGEKLFF
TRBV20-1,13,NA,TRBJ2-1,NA,TGCAGTGCTCAGGAGAGAACTTACAATGAGCAGTTCTTC,CSAQERTYNEQFF
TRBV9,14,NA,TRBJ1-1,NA,TGTGCCAGCAGCGTAGGTGTAGGGGTCACTGAAGCTTTCTTT,CASSVGVGVTEAFF
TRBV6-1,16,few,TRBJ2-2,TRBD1,TGTGCCAGCATTGGTAATGGACAGGGTAGCGCCGGGGAGCTGTTTTTT,CASIGNGQGSAGELFF
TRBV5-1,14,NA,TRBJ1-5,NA,TGCGCCAGCAGCTTCGGAGGACAGAGTCCGCCCCAGCATTTT,CASSFGGQSPPQHF
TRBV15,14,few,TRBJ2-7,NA,TGTGCCACCACTTCCGGGACTGATCGGTACGAGCAGTACTTC,CATTSGTDRYEQYF
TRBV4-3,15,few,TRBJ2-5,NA,TGCGCCAGCAGCCAAAACGATGGACCGCGAGAGACCCAGTACTTC,CASSQNDGPRETQYF
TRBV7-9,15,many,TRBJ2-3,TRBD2,TGTGCCAGCAGCCTTCTAGCGGGGGGGCGAGATACGCAGTATTTT,CASSLLAGGRDTQYF
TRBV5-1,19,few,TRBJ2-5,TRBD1,TGCGCCAGCAGCTTGGCCGACAGGGCAGCGCAAAGATTCGGAGAGACCCAGTACTTC,CASSLADRAAQRFGETQYF
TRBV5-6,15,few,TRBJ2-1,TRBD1,TGTGCCAGCAGCGACACCGGGACAGGGGGCAGTGAGCAGTTCTTC,CASSDTGTGGSEQFF
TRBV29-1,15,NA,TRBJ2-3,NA,TGCAGCGTCGTCATGCTAGGGACGGCCACAGATACGCAGTATTTT,CSVVMLGTATDTQYF
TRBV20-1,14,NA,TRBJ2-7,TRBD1,TGCAGTGCAACCGGTGGGACAGGGAAATACGAGCAGTACTTC,CSATGGTGKYEQYF
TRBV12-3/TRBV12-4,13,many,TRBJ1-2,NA,TGTGCCAGCAGTCGAGACAGGATCAACGGCTACACCTTC,CASSRDRINGYTF
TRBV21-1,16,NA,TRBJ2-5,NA,TGTGCCAGCAGCAAAGGAGTGAGGGTCTCGGGGGAGACCCAGTACTTC,CASSKGVRVSGETQYF
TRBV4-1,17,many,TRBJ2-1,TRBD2,TGCGCCAGCAGCCAAGTCGTCGGCGCGGGGGGTACCGATGAGCAGTTCTTC,CASSQVVGAGGTDEQFF
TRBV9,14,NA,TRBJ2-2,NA,TGTGCCAGCAGCGTAGGTGCGAACACCGGGGAGCTGTTTTTT,CASSVGANTGELFF
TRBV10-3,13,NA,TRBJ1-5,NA,TGTGCCATCAGTTTAGGGACGAATCAGCCCCAGCATTTT,CAISLGTNQPQHF
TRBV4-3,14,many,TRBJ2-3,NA,TGCGCCAGCAGCCTCCGGGGCGGCACAGATACGCAGTATTTT,CASSLRGGTDTQYF
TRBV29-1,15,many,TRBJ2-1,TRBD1,TGCAGCGTTGTAGCCGGGACAGGGGTCTACAATGAGCAGTTCTTC,CSVVAGTGVYNEQFF
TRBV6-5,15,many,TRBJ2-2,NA,TGTGCCAGCAGTTTTATCCCCCGGAAAACCGGGGAGCTGTTTTTT,CASSFIPRKTGELFF
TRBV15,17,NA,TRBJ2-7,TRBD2,TGTGCCACCAGCAGAGATCTTTCGCTAGCGGGAGGGGAAGAGCAGTACTTC,CATSRDLSLAGGEEQYF
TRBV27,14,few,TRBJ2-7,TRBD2,TGTGCCAGCAGTTTATTAGCGGGGTTCAACGAGCAGTACTTC,CASSLLAGFNEQYF
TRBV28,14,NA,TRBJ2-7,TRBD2,TGTGCCAGCAGTTCCCTAGCGGGGGGGCACGAGCAGTACTTC,CASSSLAGGHEQYF
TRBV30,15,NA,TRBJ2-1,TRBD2,TGTGCCTGGGGGGGACCGGGACTAGGGAGATTTGAGCAGTTCTTC,CAWGGPGLGRFEQFF
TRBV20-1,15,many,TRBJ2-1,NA,TGCAGTGCCGTTAGGGGCGTTAGCTCCTACAATGAGCAGTTCTTC,CSAVRGVSSYNEQFF
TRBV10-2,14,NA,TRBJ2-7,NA,TGCGCCAGCAGTGAGTCACAGGTCACCTACGAGCAGTACTTC,CASSESQVTYEQYF
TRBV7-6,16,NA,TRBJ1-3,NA,TGTGCCAGCAGCTTAGGAAGGACGGGCTCTGGAAACACCATATATTTT,CASSLGRTGSGNTIYF
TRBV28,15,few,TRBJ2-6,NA,TGTGCCAGCAGGGAACAGGGAACTGGGGCCAACGTCCTGACTTTC,CASREQGTGANVLTF